A single sample is the source of the 11 T cell receptor beta chains below, sequenced in a study of regulatory T cells in long-lasting Graves disease. HTBI primers from iRepertoire and Arm-PCR of CDR3 regions yielded the TCR beta libraries. MiXCR was run by TCRdb on the multiplex PCR reads, yielding one entry per CDR3 protein. The repertoire holds 360,000 or so distinct CDR3 sequences, with 16% as singletons. The time point is: newly diagnosed GD, antithyroid drugs for less than 3 months. The TCR library was made from RNA extracted from PBMCs. These data were also filed under a second study, of T cells in Graves' hyperthyroidism and ophthalmopathy.

The sequences come from peripheral blood mononuclear cells (PBMCs), collected at new diagnosis, from a patient treated with antithyroid drugs. These receptors were obtained from a man aged 35-49 years with Graves disease.

CDR3 bases: TGCAGTGCTACGGGGGCTCGCACAGATACGCAGTATTTT. It translates to CSATGARTDTQYF. The rearrangement uses TRBV20-1 and TRBJ2-3; perhaps D is TRBD1 or TRBD2 (6 bases each). The germline CDR1 and CDR2 sequences are DFQATT and SNEGSKA (reference sequence). The CDR3 runs 13 residues. V was shortened by 4 bases and J by 1 base, with 9 bases between the two germline ends.

This chain uses TRBV19 with TRBJ2-1, with D possibly TRBD2 on 7 matching bases. CDR3 size: 13 residues. Deletions cut 9 bases from V and 5 bases from J, with 14 bases between. Per germline, CDR1 LNHDA and CDR2 SQIVND (reference sequence). The CDR3 loop is CASGGNRDNEQFF. DNA for the CDR3: TGTGCCAGCGGGGGGAACAGGGACAATGAGCAGTTCTTC. The whole variable domain, filled in from reference TRBV19 and TRBJ2-1, reads DGGITQSPKYLFRKEGQNVTLSCEQNLNHDAMYWYRQDPGQGLRLIYYSQIVNDFQKGDIAEGYSVSREKKESFPLTVTSAQKNPTAFYLCASGGNRDNEQFFGPGTRLTVL.

This clonotype was recorded many times. V gene TRBV2 combines with J gene TRBJ1-2; D is undetermined. This CDR3 comprises 13 residues. Trimming shortened V by 1 base and J by 4 bases, and 7 bases separated the two germline ends. The V gene's germline CDR1 is SNHLY and CDR2 FYNNEI. CDR3 sequence (DNA): TGTGCCAGCAGTGAAGGGGTTATCTATGGCTACACCTTC. Its translation: CASSEGVIYGYTF.

The CDR3 coding sequence is TGTGCCAGCCGGGAGGGGATAGCCAAAAACATTCAGTACTTC. Translating it yields CASREGIAKNIQYF. The chain employs TRBV6-1 and TRBJ2-4, with 8 positions matching TRBD2. The J segment lost 0 bases and the V segment lost 8 bases, leaving 3 bases of the junction unmatched. The germline gives CDR1 MNHNS, CDR2 SASEGT. The CDR3 is 14 residues long.

In DNA form, the CDR3 reads TGCGCCAGCAGTGACTCGGAAGCGGGGTTTCTCACCGGGGAGCTGTTTTTT. Translation: CASSDSEAGFLTGELFF. V and J are TRBV10-2 and TRBJ2-2, with TRBD2 identical over 7 bases. The V gene end was trimmed by 3 bases and the J gene end by 4 bases; junction bases not matched to a gene: 11. From germline, CDR1 is WSHSY and CDR2 SAAADI. CDR3 length equals 17 residues.

This clonotype has just a few counts. It may be a read error: a sequence one base away is much more abundant. This CDR3 reads CASSLFTGESPLHF. The CDR3 DNA is TGTGCCAGCAGCCTCTTTACAGGGGAGTCACCCCTCCACTTT. The V call is TRBV7-8, the J call TRBJ1-6; TRBD1 agrees at 7 bases. CDR3 length equals 14 residues. The junction had 8 bases not matched to a gene; V was cut back by 5 bases and J by 10 bases. Germline V gene sequence: CDR1 SGHVS, CDR2 FQNEAQ.

This clonotype was detected only a few times. This chain links TRBV18 with TRBJ1-2; tentatively, D is TRBD1 (5 bases). The germline V gene encodes CDR1 KGHSH and CDR2 LQKENI. Trimming left V 3 bases short and J 1 base short, with 12 bases between. The CDR3 is 15 amino acids. The CDR3 DNA reads TGTGCCAGCTCACCTTCCCGGGACCTTAACTATGGCTACACCTTC. Translated: CASSPSRDLNYGYTF.

This clonotype showed up just a few times. The chain combines TRBV6-1 with TRBJ1-3; 8 nucleotides align to TRBD1. This CDR3 has 16 residues. CDR1 is MNHNS, CDR2 SASEGT, per germline. V lost 7 bases, J lost 0 bases, and 8 bases stayed unmatched. This CDR3 reads CASTRTGRLSGNTIYF. The CDR3 region has the DNA TGTGCCAGCACCCGGACAGGGCGACTCTCTGGAAACACCATATATTTT.

Ten or more counts support this clonotype. V gene TRBV20-1 combines with J gene TRBJ1-1; the D gene is possibly TRBD1 (5 bases). Germline CDR1 DFQATT, CDR2 SNEGSKA (reference sequence). This CDR3 comprises 11 residues. The germline V and J ends were trimmed by 3 bases and 6 bases, with 8 bases remaining between them. CDR3 residues: CSASRGPEAFF. The CDR3, as DNA: TGCAGTGCTAGTCGGGGCCCTGAAGCTTTCTTT.

In regard to this clonotype: A read error may produce the germline difference seen at one junction end. This chain joins TRBV7-9 and TRBJ2-1, with 7 bases matching TRBD2. The CDR3 is 15 residues long. Germline V gene lookup returns CDR1 SEHNR and CDR2 FQNEAQ (reference sequence). CDR3 region: CASSSSGASYNERFF. For the CDR3, the DNA is TGTGCCAGCAGCTCTAGCGGCGCCTCCTACAATGAGCGGTTCTTC. The variable domain in full, completed from reference TRBV7-9 and TRBJ2-1, reads DTGVSQNPRHKITKRGQNVTFRCDPISEHNRLYWYRQTLGQGPEFLTYFQNEAQLEKSRLLSDRFSAERPKGSFSTLEIQRTEQGDSAMYLCASSSSGASYNERFFGPGTRLTVL.

This chain connects TRBV2 to TRBJ2-3, with TRBD2 matching 8 bases. Germline V lookup: CDR1 SNHLY, CDR2 FYNNEI. Trimming cost V 5 bases and J 4 bases; bases outside gene matches: 11. The CDR3 runs to 16 residues. The CDR3 region is CASSPLMAGGADTQYF. In DNA form, the CDR3 reads TGTGCCAGCAGTCCGCTAATGGCGGGGGGTGCAGATACGCAGTATTTT.